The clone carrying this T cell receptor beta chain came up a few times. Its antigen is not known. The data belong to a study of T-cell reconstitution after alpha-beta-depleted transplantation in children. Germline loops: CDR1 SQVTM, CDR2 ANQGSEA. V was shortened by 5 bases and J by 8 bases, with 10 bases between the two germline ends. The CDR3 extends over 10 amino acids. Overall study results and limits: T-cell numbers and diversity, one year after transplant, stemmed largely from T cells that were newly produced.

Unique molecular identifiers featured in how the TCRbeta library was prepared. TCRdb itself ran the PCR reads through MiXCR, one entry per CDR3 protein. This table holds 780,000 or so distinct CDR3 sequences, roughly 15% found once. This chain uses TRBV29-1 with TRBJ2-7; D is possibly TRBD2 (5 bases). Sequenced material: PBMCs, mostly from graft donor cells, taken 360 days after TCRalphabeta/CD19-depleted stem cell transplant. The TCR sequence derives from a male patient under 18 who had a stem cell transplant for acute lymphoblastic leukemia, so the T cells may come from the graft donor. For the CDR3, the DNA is TGCAGCGTTCTGGTAGCGAAGCAGTACTTC. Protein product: CSVLVAKQYF.